Following are 5 T cell receptor beta chains from one sample sequenced in a study of regulatory T cells in long-lasting Graves disease. For TCR beta, libraries came from iRepertoire HTBI primers and Arm-PCR of CDR3 regions. MiXCR, run by TCRdb on the multiplex PCR reads, gives a single entry per CDR3 protein. The repertoire holds about 530,000 distinct CDR3 sequences, with around 16% as singletons. Time point reported: newly diagnosed GD, antithyroid drugs for less than 3 months. RNA isolated from PBMCs was used to make the TCR library. This sample was shared with a second study, whose subject was T cells in Graves' hyperthyroidism and ophthalmopathy.

Sequenced here: peripheral blood mononuclear cells (PBMCs), sampled at new diagnosis, from a patient treated with antithyroid drugs. The origin of the receptors is a woman aged 35 to 60 with Graves disease.

This clonotype has at least ten counts. The rearrangement uses TRBV7-2 and TRBJ1-6, with D unresolved. Germline assignment: CDR1 SGHTA and CDR2 FQGNSA. The CDR3 has 15 amino acids. V lost 2 bases to trimming and J lost 7 bases, with 12 bases between them. CDR3 amino acids: CASSLTVAVNSPLHF. The CDR3 region has the DNA TGTGCCAGCAGCTTAACCGTCGCCGTGAATTCACCCCTCCACTTT.

This rearrangement joins TRBV5-1 to TRBJ2-2, with 8 nucleotides matching TRBD2. Unmatched junction bases numbered 11, after V lost 6 bases and J lost 4 bases. Germline V CDR1 and CDR2: SGHRS, YFSETQ. This CDR3 region has 16 residues. CDR3 bases: TGCGCCAGCAATCAGGGATGGAGCGGGGGCACCGGGGAGCTGTTTTTT. This sequence encodes CASNQGWSGGTGELFF. The variable domain in full, completed from reference TRBV5-1 and TRBJ2-2, reads KAGVTQTPRYLIKTRGQQVTLSCSPISGHRSVSWYQQTPGQGLQFLFEYFSETQRNKGNFPGRFSGRQFSNSRSEMNVSTLELGDSALYLCASNQGWSGGTGELFFGEGSRLTVL.

This clonotype was recorded at least ten times. The chain joins TRBV5-1 to TRBJ1-5; 7 bases match TRBD1. The germline CDR1 and CDR2 sequences are SGHRS and YFSETQ. This CDR3 has 13 amino acids. CDR3 DNA: TGCCCTCAGGGGGGGTGGCGCAATCAGCCCCAGCATTTT. It specifies CPQGGWRNQPQHF.

This clonotype was detected many times. This chain connects TRBV5-1 to TRBJ1-5; no clear D. This CDR3 is built from 13 residues. Germline assignment: CDR1 SGHRS and CDR2 YFSETQ. Trimming shortened V by 0 bases and J by 4 bases, and 5 bases separated the two germline ends. The CDR3 protein is CASSLDVNQPQHF. The DNA for the CDR3 is TGCGCCAGCAGCTTGGACGTTAATCAGCCCCAGCATTTT.

This clonotype came up a few times. V usage is TRBV18 and J usage is TRBJ2-1, with a weak D call TRBD1 (6 bases). V lost 2 bases to trimming and J lost 6 bases, with 20 bases between them. Germline CDR1 and CDR2: KGHSH and LQKENI. The CDR3 is made up of 17 amino acids. CDR3 protein: CASSPTIDRFPLNEQFF. CDR3 in DNA: TGTGCCAGCTCACCAACGATCGACAGGTTTCCCCTCAATGAGCAGTTCTTC.